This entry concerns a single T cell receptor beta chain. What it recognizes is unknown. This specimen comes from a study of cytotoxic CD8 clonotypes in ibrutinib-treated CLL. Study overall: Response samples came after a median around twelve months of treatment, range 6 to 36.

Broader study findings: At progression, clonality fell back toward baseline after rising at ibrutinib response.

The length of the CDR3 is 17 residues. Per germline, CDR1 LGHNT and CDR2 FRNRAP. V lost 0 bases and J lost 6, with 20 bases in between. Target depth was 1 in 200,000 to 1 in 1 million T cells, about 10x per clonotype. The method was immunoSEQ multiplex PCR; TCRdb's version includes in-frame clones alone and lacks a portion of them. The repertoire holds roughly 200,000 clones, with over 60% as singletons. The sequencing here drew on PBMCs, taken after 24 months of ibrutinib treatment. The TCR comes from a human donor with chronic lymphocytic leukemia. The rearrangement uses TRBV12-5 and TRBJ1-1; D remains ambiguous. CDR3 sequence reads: CASGLVAITALIAEAFF. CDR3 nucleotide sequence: TGTGCTAGTGGTTTGGTGGCCATTACGGCTCTGATCGCTGAAGCTTTCTTT.